This T cell receptor beta chain was found in a study of T cells expressing NK-cell markers. UMIs accompanied the 5'RACE template switching by which TCR beta cDNA was made. Each CDR3 protein gets one entry in TCRdb, which reprocessed the 5' RACE reads and gives no DNA. The sample has approximately 420,000 distinct CDR3 sequences. The CDR3 consists of 14 residues. Germline V gene lookup returns CDR1 SGHNT and CDR2 YENEEA. J is TRBJ2-7 and V is TRBV11-3. The receptor comes from a woman aged 45-59 years in good health. Sequencing was done on a sample of blood T cells: a sorted CD56 or NKG2C T cell subset, CD4+ or CD8+ T cells, or bulk PBMC T cells (not recorded which). CDR3 loop: CASSHRTRSLEQYF.